The 18 T cell receptor beta chains below all came from one sample that was sequenced in a study of blood T cell repertoires in COVID-19. Here immunoSEQ multiplex PCR was the method, and the copy in TCRdb shows in-frame clones only, minus some. The sample holds around 320,000 clones; 75% to 85% are singletons and the top ten take roughly 7%. The sample consisted of peripheral blood. These TCRs come from a human donor in a cohort sampled during active COVID-19.

This clone came up a few times. Germline is not matched at one junction end, which may reflect a read error. The CDR3 nucleotides read TGTGCCAGCAGATTAAACCAGTACTATGGCTACACCTTC. Translating it yields CASRLNQYYGYTF. The rearrangement joins TRBV7-3 to TRBJ1-2; no clear D. This CDR3 comprises 13 residues. Germline assignment: CDR1 SGHTA and CDR2 FQGTGA.

V is TRBV27 and J is TRBJ1-2; TRBD1 matches at 9 bases. The length of the CDR3 is 14 residues. V gave up 5 bases and J gave up 8 bases; unmatched junction bases: 9. CDR1 MNHEY and CDR2 SMNVEV come from the germline V gene (reference sequence). The CDR3 spells CASSKDRGARGYTF. CDR3 DNA: TGTGCCAGCAGTAAAGACAGGGGGGCGAGGGGCTACACCTTC.

The V and J genes are TRBV29-1 and TRBJ2-2, with TRBD2 identical over 7 bases. Germline V gives CDR1 SQVTM, CDR2 ANQGSEA. V lost 6 bases to trimming and J lost 5 bases; unmatched junction nucleotides: 6. The CDR3 has 13 residues. CDR3 DNA: TGCAGCGTAGGGAGGGGAGGGACCGGGGAGCTGTTTTTT. Protein sequence: CSVGRGGTGELFF.

CDR3 amino acids: CASSLEVGGGGNTIYF. The CDR3 DNA follows: TGCGCCAGCAGCTTGGAAGTTGGGGGAGGTGGAAACACCATATATTTT. The chain uses TRBV5-1 and TRBJ1-3, with D perhaps TRBD1 (5 bases). CDR1 and CDR2 from the germline V gene are SGHRS and YFSETQ. V gave up 0 bases and J gave up 3 bases, with 13 bases separating them. The CDR3 is 16 residues long.

The J gene is TRBJ1-5, the V gene TRBV19, with 10 positions matching TRBD1. V dropped 6 bases and J dropped 5; count of bases not matched to a gene: 7. This CDR3 comprises 15 residues. Germline V lookup: CDR1 LNHDA, CDR2 SQIVND (reference sequence). CDR3 residues: CASSRTGQGDQPQHF. The CDR3 bases are TGTGCCAGTAGCCGGACCGGACAGGGGGATCAGCCCCAGCATTTT.

The V call is TRBV5-4, the J call TRBJ2-7; 7 bases agree with TRBD2. CDR3 length: 13 residues. The J segment lost 4 bases and the V segment lost 3 bases, leaving 4 bases of the junction unmatched. Germline assignment: CDR1 SGHNT and CDR2 YYREEE (reference sequence). The CDR3 bases are TGTGCCAGCAGCTACCAAGCGGGGTACGAGCAGTACTTC. This gives the protein CASSYQAGYEQYF. Full variable domain (missing parts from reference TRBV5-4 and TRBJ2-7): ETGVTQSPTHLIKTRGQQVTLRCSSQSGHNTVSWYQQALGQGPQFIFQYYREEENGRGNFPPRFSGLQFPNYSSELNVNALELDDSALYLCASSYQAGYEQYFGPGTRLTVT.

The chain couples TRBV6-2 or TRBV6-3 to TRBJ2-3; D unclear. Trimming shortened V by 5 bases and J by 11 bases, and 11 bases separated the two germline ends. There are 11 residues in the CDR3. Germline V gene lookup returns CDR1 MNHEY and CDR2 SVGEGT. CDR3 DNA sequence: TGTGCCAGCAGTCACCCTCCTAGGCAGTATTTT. Its protein is CASSHPPRQYF.

The chain couples TRBV12-3 or TRBV12-4 to TRBJ2-1; no definite D call. This CDR3 has 13 residues. V was pared by 3 bases and J by 5 bases, with 8 bases between. The CDR3 spells CASSFTQNNEQFF. The CDR3 DNA reads TGTGCCAGCAGTTTTACACAGAACAATGAGCAGTTCTTC.

The CDR3 sequence: CASSSRDTRWWTEAFF. CDR3 DNA sequence: TGTGCCAGCAGCTCCCGGGACACCCGTTGGTGGACTGAAGCTTTCTTT. This sequence joins TRBV13 and TRBJ1-1; D possibly corresponds to TRBD1 (6 bases). Germline CDR1 reads PRHDT; CDR2 reads FYEKMQ (reference sequence). This CDR3 spans 16 amino acids. V gave up 4 bases and J gave up 5 bases, with 20 bases separating them. The full variable domain, its missing parts supplied by reference TRBV13 and TRBJ1-1, is AAGVIQSPRHLIKEKRETATLKCYPIPRHDTVYWYQQGPGQDPQFLISFYEKMQSDKGSIPDRFSAQQFSDYHSELNMSSLELGDSALYFCASSSRDTRWWTEAFFGQGTRLTVV.

The chain employs TRBV9 and TRBJ2-7, with D maybe TRBD2 (6 bases). The germline gives CDR1 SGDLS, CDR2 YYNGEE. The V and J ends lost 4 bases and 1 base respectively, with 18 bases between them. The CDR3 has 16 residues. The CDR3 coding sequence is TGTGCCAGCAGCCCCCCCCCGGGAGAAGGGTCCTACGAGCAGTACTTC. It encodes CASSPPPGEGSYEQYF.

This clone has just one count. The chain carries TRBV3-1 (or the pseudogene TRBV3-2) and TRBJ1-2; weak D call: TRBD1 (6 bases). The CDR3 spans 14 residues. CDR1 and CDR2 from the germline V gene are LGHDT and YNNKEL (reference sequence). Trimming shortened V by 6 bases and J by 2 bases, and 13 bases separated the two germline ends. The CDR3 bases are TGTGCCAGCAGTCGGAATCAGGGGAACTATGGCTACACCTTC. Protein product: CASSRNQGNYGYTF.

The rearrangement uses TRBV10-3 and TRBJ1-1; D perhaps matches TRBD1 (5 bases). The V gene's germline CDR1 is ENHRY and CDR2 SYGVKD. Deletions cut 2 bases from V and 2 bases from J, with 9 bases between. The CDR3 sequence is 14 residues long. The CDR3 nucleotides read TGTGCCATCAGTGAGGAAAGGGGTAACACTGAAGCTTTCTTT. Residues: CAISEERGNTEAFF.

The chain couples TRBV7-3 to TRBJ1-1, with unresolved D. V gave up 5 bases and J gave up 3 bases, with 10 bases separating them. There are 13 residues in the CDR3. From germline, CDR1 is SGHTA and CDR2 FQGTGA. The CDR3 nucleotides read TGTGCCAGCAGCCTCCAGTCCTACACTGAAGCTTTCTTT. This sequence encodes CASSLQSYTEAFF. Based on the CDR3 plus reference TRBV7-3 and TRBJ1-1, the full variable domain is GAGVSQTPSNKVTEKGKYVELRCDPISGHTALYWYRQSLGQGPEFLIYFQGTGAADDSGLPNDRFFAVRPEGSVSTLKIQRTERGDSAVYLCASSLQSYTEAFFGQGTRLTVV.

The chain is built from TRBV28 and TRBJ1-4; 7 bases are shared with TRBD1. CDR1 MDHEN and CDR2 SYDVKM come from the germline V gene. V lost 3 bases to trimming and J lost 1 base; unmatched junction nucleotides: 2. The CDR3 has 15 amino acids. CDR3 sequence (DNA): TGTGCCAGCAGTTTTAGGGGGCAAACTAATGAAAAACTGTTTTTT. Protein: CASSFRGQTNEKLFF.

This CDR3 reads CSAQWTSRQYF. The CDR3 DNA is TGCAGTGCGCAATGGACTAGCCGGCAGTACTTC. The chain is built from TRBV20-1 and TRBJ2-7, with 8 bases matching TRBD2. The CDR3 runs to 11 residues. After removal of 6 bases from V and 9 bases from J, the junction contained 7 bases not matched to a gene. Germline CDR1 and CDR2: DFQATT and SNEGSKA (reference sequence).

The chain uses TRBV5-4 and TRBJ2-7; TRBD2 is a possible D gene (7 bases). V was clipped by 0 bases and J by 0 bases, with 16 bases between them. Germline V gene sequence: CDR1 SGHNT, CDR2 YYREEE (reference sequence). The CDR3 length is 17 residues. The CDR3 nucleotides read TGTGCCAGCAGCTTGGTATGGGGCGGGGGCAACTCCTACGAGCAGTACTTC. This sequence encodes CASSLVWGGGNSYEQYF.

A single count supports this clone. The V call is TRBV3-1 (or the pseudogene TRBV3-2), the J call TRBJ1-6, with 8 bases that match TRBD1. The CDR3 has 15 residues. V trimming: 4 bases; J trimming: 6 bases; junction bases outside the gene matches: 5. CDR1 and CDR2 (germline): LGHDT, YNNKEL (reference sequence). CDR3 nucleotide sequence: TGTGCCAGCAGCCCTCAGACAGGGGCTAATTCACCCCTCCACTTT. This codes for CASSPQTGANSPLHF.

The chain couples TRBV29-1 to TRBJ2-7, with 8 positions matching TRBD1. J gave up 7 bases and V 7 bases, and 12 bases lay outside the gene matches. The CDR3 extends over 13 amino acids. Germline assignment: CDR1 SQVTM and CDR2 ANQGSEA. Here the CDR3 reads CSAKDRASGEQYF. CDR3 in DNA: TGCAGCGCTAAGGACAGGGCATCGGGAGAGCAGTACTTC.